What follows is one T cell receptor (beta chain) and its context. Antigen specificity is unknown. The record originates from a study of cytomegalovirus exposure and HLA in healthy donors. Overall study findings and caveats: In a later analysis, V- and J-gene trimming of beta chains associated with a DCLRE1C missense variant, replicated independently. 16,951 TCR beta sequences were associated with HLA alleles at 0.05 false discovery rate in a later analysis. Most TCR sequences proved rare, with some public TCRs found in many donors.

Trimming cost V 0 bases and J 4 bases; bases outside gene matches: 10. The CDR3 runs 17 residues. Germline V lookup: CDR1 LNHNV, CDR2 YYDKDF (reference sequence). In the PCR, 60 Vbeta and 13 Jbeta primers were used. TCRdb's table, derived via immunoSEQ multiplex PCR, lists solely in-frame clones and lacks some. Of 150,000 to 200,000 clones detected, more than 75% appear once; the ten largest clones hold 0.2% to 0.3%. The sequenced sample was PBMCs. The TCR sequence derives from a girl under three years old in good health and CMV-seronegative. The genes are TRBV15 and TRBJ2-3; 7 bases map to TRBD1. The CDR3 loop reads CATSRDGGRGLADTQYF. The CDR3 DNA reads TGTGCCACCAGCAGAGATGGCGGCAGGGGGTTGGCAGATACGCAGTATTTT.